These T cell receptor beta chains were read from a single sample in a study of lymphopenia after photon versus proton radiotherapy. Sequencing was performed with immunoSEQ multiplex PCR; in TCRdb, only in-frame clones are kept and a portion is missing. The repertoire holds approximately 47,000 clones, with 65% to 90% as singletons. Sample: peripheral blood, taken from a patient treated with photon-based radiotherapy. The receptors stem from a middle-aged man with gastric cancer. Each CDR3 is given without its conserved first and last residue. Each record gives: V gene, CDR3 length, CDR3 protein.

V: TRBV18
length: 13
CDR3: ASSPQAGGRDEQY

V: TRBV2
length: 9
CDR3: ASSTGGEQY

V: TRBV2
length: 13
CDR3: ASSKLEQSTDTQY

V: TRBV7-8
length: 14
CDR3: ASSPRGGGMGTEAF

V: TRBV30
length: 12
CDR3: AWSVHGVRQPQH

V: TRBV9
length: 11
CDR3: ASSVFLDNEQF

V: TRBV30
length: 12
CDR3: AWSGRGRTDGYT

V: TRBV11-2
length: 12
CDR3: ASSLVVLTGELF

V: TRBV7-8
length: 16
CDR3: ASSLAGLAGGPQDTQY

V: TRBV7-3
length: 10
CDR3: ASSLGTDTQY

V: TRBV14
length: 11
CDR3: ASKPAGGGEQF

V: TRBV6-4
length: 12
CDR3: ASSATAYQETQY

V: TRBV2
length: 10
CDR3: ASSGGYNEQF

V: TRBV27
length: 12
CDR3: ASSLSTGLDTQY

V: TRBV21-1
length: 13
CDR3: ASSNPQGKNEKLF

V: TRBV7-2
length: 15
CDR3: ASSLREGTSGLHEQF

V: TRBV4-3
length: 12
CDR3: ASSPGQRNQPQH

V: TRBV7-3
length: 11
CDR3: ASSQQEADTQY

V: TRBV27
length: 14
CDR3: ASSLFGDLSYNEQF

V: TRBV12-5
length: 12
CDR3: ASGLWGVGTEAF

V: TRBV2
length: 13
CDR3: ASSPGGATGESYT

V: TRBV2
length: 13
CDR3: ASSADRGKGYGYT

V: TRBV19
length: 12
CDR3: ASSPDRQNTEAF

V: TRBV30
length: 11
CDR3: AWTPGGGVTQY

V: TRBV5-1
length: 11
CDR3: ASRFRDPYEQY

V: TRBV7-3
length: 13
CDR3: ASSQGAGGHTEAF

V: TRBV7-8
length: 12
CDR3: ASSFGGRPDTQY

V: TRBV6-5
length: 12
CDR3: ASSYEGPPGEQY

V: TRBV18
length: 15
CDR3: ASSPPGVSSADNEQF

V: TRBV7-2
length: 12
CDR3: ASSLRPRGDEQF

V: TRBV5-6
length: 13
CDR3: ASSLLSSSNEKLF

V: TRBV7-9
length: 10
CDR3: ASSLVDEKLF

V: TRBV5-1
length: 13
CDR3: ASSLAGAGVDTQY

V: TRBV7-2
length: 13
CDR3: ASSNKGSTNEKLF

V: TRBV19
length: 15
CDR3: ASSTRGGQGNTGELF

V: TRBV19
length: 12
CDR3: ASSHRGYNSPLH

V: TRBV29-1
length: 11
CDR3: SVRLSDPTTQY

V: TRBV27
length: 16
CDR3: ASRSAGGDRLGNQPQH

V: TRBV10-3
length: 15
CDR3: AISESGADATNEKLF

V: TRBV9
length: 11
CDR3: ASSVGLGDIQY

V: TRBV19
length: 15
CDR3: ASSIFGPGQGLSEQY

V: TRBV16
length: 11
CDR3: ASSQSVGDTIY

V: TRBV5-8
length: 16
CDR3: ASSPRTGWHLSGNTIY

V: TRBV7-2
length: 13
CDR3: ASSLGGVDTDTQY

V: TRBV5-4
length: 15
CDR3: ASSFGDSGQGTYEQY

V: TRBV6-5
length: 13
CDR3: ASSSPGSMNTEAF

V: TRBV7-2
length: 11
CDR3: ASSPDRGNEQF

V: TRBV4-2
length: 12
CDR3: ASSQVTGNTEAF

V: TRBV4-1
length: 13
CDR3: ASSQDIRSGNTIY